The clone carrying this TCR beta chain was observed at least ten times. The entry originates in a study of T cells in Graves' hyperthyroidism and ophthalmopathy. Amplification of TCR beta CDR3 regions used RNA as the template. Primed by the HTBI set, a first-round RT-PCR was run on the TCR CDR3. TCRdb reprocessed the multiplex PCR reads with MiXCR, giving one entry per CDR3 protein. The repertoire holds fewer than 300,000 distinct CDR3 sequences, with 20% to 30% as singletons. The ends lost 5 bases at V and 5 bases at J; junction bases unmatched: 5. The CDR3 covers 13 residues. Sequences were obtained from blood. The source of this sequence is a man aged 40-49 years with Graves' hyperthyroidism that later progressed to Graves' ophthalmopathy. V usage is TRBV12-3 or TRBV12-4 and J usage is TRBJ1-1; 7 nucleotides align to TRBD1. The CDR3 DNA reads TGTGCCAGCAGTAACTACAGGGGTACTGAAGCTTTCTTT. This translates into CASSNYRGTEAFF.